This TCR beta chain was sequenced during a study of cytomegalovirus exposure and HLA in healthy donors. For the study at large: As an earlier analysis found, roughly 180 million T cells yielded about 120 million unique TCR beta sequences. Roughly four fifths of a few hundred genotyped donors fell in the Caucasian-associated ancestry cluster.

Germline V gene lookup returns CDR1 SNHLY and CDR2 FYNNEI. V shed 4 bases and J shed 4 bases, with 16 bases lying between them. The CDR3 has 15 residues. Study results and limitations: Clonal expansion, a later analysis showed, was greater in HLA-associated TCR beta chains than in equally common others. Rates of TCR association differed by HLA locus in a later analysis, with DRB1 highest and HLA-C lowest.

On this clone itself: Its antigen is as yet unknown.

PCR primers comprised 60 Vbeta and 13 Jbeta primers. Generated by immunoSEQ multiplex PCR, the TCRdb table keeps only in-frame clones and is missing some. The profile shows some 150,000 clones, 81% of them singletons. The source material was PBMCs. The source of this sequence is a woman younger than 30 in good health and CMV-seropositive. The chain has TRBV2 and TRBJ1-2; tentative D call: TRBD1 (5 bases). The CDR3 nucleotides are TGTGCCAGCAGTGTGGGGGGAGCGGCATCCTATGGCTACACCTTC. Translated, it gives CASSVGGAASYGYTF. Full variable domain (rest looked up from reference TRBV2 and TRBJ1-2): EPEVTQTPSHQVTQMGQEVILRCVPISNHLYFYWYRQILGQKVEFLVSFYNNEISEKSEIFDDQFSVERPDGSNFTLKIRSTKLEDSAMYFCASSVGGAASYGYTFGSGTRLTVV.